This T cell receptor (beta chain) was recorded in a study of CD8 T cells in ankylosing spondylitis. Study results and limitations: Peripheral blood samples showed relatively rare disease-linked clones, and these clones were CD8+. A subset of motif variants has previously been described in the synovial fluid and blood of reactive arthritis. It appeared that ankylosing spondylitis blood was characterized by a TCR beta motif of about eight highly homologous variants. Within matched ankylosing spondylitis synovial fluid, disease-linked clones were reportedly significantly enriched.

Libraries for TCR beta were made by quantitative 5'-RACE with molecular barcodes. TCRdb re-called the 5' RACE reads with MiXCR, one entry per CDR3 protein. The sample shows 470,000 or so distinct CDR3 sequences, roughly 26% of them seen only once. In regard to this clonotype: Its antigen is not identified.

The CDR3 is made up of 13 amino acids. V was clipped by 10 bases and J by 7 bases; unmatched bases: 10. Germline lookup yields CDR1 SGHTA and CDR2 FQGNSA. The genes are TRBV7-2 and TRBJ2-1, with 7 bases identical to TRBD1. The sequence derives from a male donor with ankylosing spondylitis. The sequencing sample was made of blood, either unsorted or a sorted T cell fraction (not recorded which). CDR3 in amino acids: CATGGTSVNEQFF. CDR3 nucleotide sequence: TGTGCCACAGGGGGAACTAGTGTTAATGAGCAGTTCTTC.